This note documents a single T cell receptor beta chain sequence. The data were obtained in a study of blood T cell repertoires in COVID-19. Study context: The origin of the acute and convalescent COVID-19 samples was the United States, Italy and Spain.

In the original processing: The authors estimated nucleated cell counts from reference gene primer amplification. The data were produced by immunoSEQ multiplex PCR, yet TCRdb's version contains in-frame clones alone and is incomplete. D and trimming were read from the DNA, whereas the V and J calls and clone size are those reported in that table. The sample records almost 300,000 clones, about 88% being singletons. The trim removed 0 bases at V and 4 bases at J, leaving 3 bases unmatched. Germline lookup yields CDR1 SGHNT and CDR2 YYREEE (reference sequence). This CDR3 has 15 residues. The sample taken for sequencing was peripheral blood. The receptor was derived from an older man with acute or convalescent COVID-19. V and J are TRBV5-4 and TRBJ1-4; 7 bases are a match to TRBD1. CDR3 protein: CASSLGTGFNEKLFF. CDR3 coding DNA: TGTGCCAGCAGCTTGGGGACAGGCTTTAATGAAAAACTGTTTTTT.